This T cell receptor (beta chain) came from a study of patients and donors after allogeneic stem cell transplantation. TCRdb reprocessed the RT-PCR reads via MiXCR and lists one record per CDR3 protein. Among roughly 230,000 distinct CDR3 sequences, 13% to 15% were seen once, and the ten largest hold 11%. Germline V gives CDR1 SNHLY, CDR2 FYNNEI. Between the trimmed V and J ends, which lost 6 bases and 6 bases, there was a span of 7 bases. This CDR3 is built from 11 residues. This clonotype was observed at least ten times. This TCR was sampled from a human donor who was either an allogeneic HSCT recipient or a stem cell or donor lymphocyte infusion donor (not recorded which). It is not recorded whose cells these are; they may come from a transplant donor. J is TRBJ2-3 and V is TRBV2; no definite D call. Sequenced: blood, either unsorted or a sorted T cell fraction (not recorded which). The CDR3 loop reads CASSFDDTQYF. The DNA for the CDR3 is TGTGCCAGCAGCTTCGACGATACGCAGTATTTT.